This entry lists 11 T cell receptor beta chains sequenced from one sample in a study of blood T cells in healthy people across ages. A second about 7 to 12 cycle PCR used barcoded and J-beta primers. MiXCR, applied by TCRdb to the 5' RACE reads, yields one record per CDR3 protein. The sample has about 640,000 distinct CDR3 sequences, approximately 59% seen once. Sequenced sample: blood. Every receptor here comes from a man in his fifties or sixties in good health.

This clonotype has a handful of counts. V usage is TRBV29-1 and J usage is TRBJ2-7; unclear D gene. V lost 4 bases and J 4 bases, leaving 8 bases between the germline ends. This CDR3 region has 11 residues. The germline CDR1 and CDR2 sequences are SQVTM and ANQGSEA. The CDR3 DNA follows: TGCAGCGTTGTTTTAAGATACGAGCAGTACTTC. Translation gives CSVVLRYEQYF.

This clonotype was counted once. This chain uses TRBV6-6 with TRBJ1-5, with D perhaps matching TRBD1 (5 bases). The V end lost 5 bases, the J end lost 0 bases, and 11 bases lay between the germline ends. From germline, CDR1 is MNHNY and CDR2 SVGAGI (reference sequence). This CDR3 spans 15 amino acids. The CDR3 sequence: CASSPRTLSNQPQHF. The CDR3 nucleotides are TGTGCCAGCAGTCCCCGGACACTTAGCAATCAGCCCCAGCATTTT.

This sequence joins TRBV18 and TRBJ2-4; D remains unclear. The J call may not be correct, given that the DNA end is closer to TRBJ2-7. Germline V gene sequence: CDR1 KGHSH, CDR2 LQKENI. The CDR3 length is 14 residues. The DNA for the CDR3 is TGTGCCAGCTCACCACCAAGTGCGTCATACGAGCAGTACTTC. It yields the protein CASSPPSASYEQYF.

The rearrangement links TRBV28 to TRBJ1-6; D remains unclear. CDR1 and CDR2 from the germline V gene are MDHEN and SYDVKM. V gave up 5 bases and J gave up 0 bases, with 14 bases separating them. CDR3 size: 17 residues. In DNA, the CDR3 is TGTGCCAGCAGTCTCTCTCAGAGTACCTCCTATAATTCACCCCTCCACTTT. Encoded protein: CASSLSQSTSYNSPLHF.

Only a few counts were recorded for this clonotype. The chain couples TRBV10-3 to TRBJ1-1, with TRBD1 as a possible D gene (6 bases). V was pared by 4 bases and J by 4 bases, with 13 bases between. The CDR3 has 14 residues. Germline values: CDR1 ENHRY, CDR2 SYGVKD. This CDR3 reads CAISGRGAGTEAFF. The CDR3 nucleotides read TGTGCCATCAGTGGGAGGGGGGCCGGCACTGAAGCTTTCTTT.

In its sample, this clonotype was seen a few times. CDR3 sequence reads: CATSRDWANQETQYF. In DNA, the CDR3 is TGTGCCACCAGCAGAGATTGGGCTAACCAAGAGACCCAGTACTTC. The rearrangement links TRBV15 to TRBJ2-5; no clear D gene. CDR3 length equals 15 residues. Germline loops: CDR1 LNHNV, CDR2 YYDKDF (reference sequence). V was cut by 0 bases and J by 0 bases, with 8 bases left in between.

V usage is TRBV7-8 and J usage is TRBJ2-5; D is perhaps TRBD2 (5 bases). The CDR3 loop spans 16 amino acids. Between the trimmed V and J ends, which lost 4 bases and 0 bases, there was a span of 15 bases. Per germline, CDR1 SGHVS and CDR2 FQNEAQ. The CDR3 reads CASSSPFSGYQETQYF. As DNA, the CDR3 is TGTGCCAGCAGCTCACCTTTTTCGGGGTACCAAGAGACCCAGTACTTC.

In its sample, this clonotype was seen a few times. The chain uses TRBV7-2 and TRBJ2-7; D perhaps matches TRBD1 (6 bases). The CDR3 has 16 residues. Germline CDR1 and CDR2: SGHTA and FQGNSA. Trimming left V 5 bases short and J 1 base short, with 18 bases between. This CDR3 is CASSTQGHTDSYEQYF. CDR3 in DNA: TGTGCCAGCAGCACACAGGGTCACACCGATTCCTACGAGCAGTACTTC.

The chain is built from TRBV20-1 and TRBJ2-7; perhaps D is TRBD1 or TRBD2 (5 bases each). Trimming took off 6 bases at V and 5 bases at J, with 26 bases between the two ends. The CDR3 is made up of 16 amino acids. Germline lookup yields CDR1 DFQATT and CDR2 SNEGSKA (reference sequence). In DNA form, the CDR3 reads TGCAGTGCACGCCGGGGCAGGGTCCCAGGGATACACGAGCAGTACTTC. It yields the protein CSARRGRVPGIHEQYF.

This clonotype was counted at least ten times. This chain uses TRBV20-1 with TRBJ1-6; TRBD1 agrees at 8 bases. Trimming at V came to 3 bases and at J to 10 bases, leaving 5 bases not matched to a gene. The length of the CDR3 is 13 residues. Germline loops: CDR1 DFQATT, CDR2 SNEGSKA (reference sequence). The CDR3: CSASQGAASPLHF. The CDR3 nucleotides are TGCAGTGCTAGTCAGGGGGCAGCCTCACCCCTCCACTTT.

Ten or more counts support this clonotype. This chain connects TRBV11-1 to TRBJ1-1; no clear D gene. Deletions cut 7 bases from V and 1 base from J, with 10 bases between. The CDR3 runs 13 residues. Germline V gene sequence: CDR1 SGHAT, CDR2 FQDESV (reference sequence). This chain's CDR3 is CASTAYTNTEAFF. The CDR3 DNA follows: TGTGCCAGCACCGCTTACACGAACACTGAAGCTTTCTTT.